These T cell receptor beta chains were read from a single sample in a study of blood T cell repertoires in COVID-19. Sequencing used immunoSEQ multiplex PCR; TCRdb keeps in-frame clones, though not all of them. Of about 200,000 clones in the sample, approximately 90% were seen once. The sequencing input was peripheral blood. The receptor source for this set is a middle-aged woman with acute or convalescent COVID-19. Both conserved end residues are trimmed from each CDR3.

cdr3_length	v_call	j_call	cdr3_aa
13	TRBV13	TRBJ1-1	ASSFAGTGSTEAF
14	TRBV25-1	TRBJ2-2	ASSEWHSRAAGELF
15	TRBV11-2	TRBJ2-2	ASSRIRGTANTGELF
14	TRBV19	TRBJ1-2	ASSHLPPGQGYGYT
12	TRBV2	TRBJ1-2	ASSPGLINYGYT
19	TRBV28	TRBJ2-3	ASSPMVLGRGALSSTDTQY
10	TRBV6-5	TRBJ1-4	ASSRDFEKLF
11	TRBV4-1	TRBJ1-5	ASSQGLRQPQH
12	TRBV2	TRBJ1-5	ASRQEGRNQPQH
14	TRBV19	TRBJ2-3	ASTRLAGVLTDTQY
13	TRBV3-1/TRBV3-2	TRBJ1-2	ASSRGMAENYGYT
14	TRBV2	TRBJ1-3	ASSEAGAGTGNTIY
13	TRBV10-3	TRBJ1-6	AIGPGGLYNSPLH
13	TRBV7-2	TRBJ2-1	ASSLVVFRGNEQF
12	TRBV30	TRBJ1-1	AWSAPTDNTEAF
14	TRBV7-9	TRBJ2-3	ASSSFVGGLTDTQY
11	TRBV7-9	TRBJ1-1	ASNPAGFTEAF
12	TRBV19	TRBJ2-6	ASTQGDGANVLT
12	TRBV6-5	TRBJ1-1	ASTLGQMNTEAF
13	TRBV6-6	TRBJ1-5	ASSGVFERNQPQH
11	TRBV19	TRBJ2-5	ASSMGRQETQY
8	TRBV20-1	TRBJ2-5	SAKQETQY
14	TRBV18	TRBJ1-5	ASSPGTGGGNQPQH
13	TRBV18	TRBJ2-1	ASSPQGGSYNEQF
15	TRBV11-2	TRBJ1-2	ASSLIRQEVINYGYT
13	TRBV5-4	TRBJ1-6	ASSSGGQQNSPLH
17	TRBV4-2	TRBJ2-2	ASSQDVLLAGGYTGELF
13	TRBV5-1	TRBJ2-2	ASSTGKRDTGELF
13	TRBV19	TRBJ1-2	ASSMLDRESQGYT
12	TRBV28	TRBJ1-4	ASGVGPVNEKLF
12	TRBV3-1/TRBV3-2	TRBJ1-2	ASSQEAGGYGYT